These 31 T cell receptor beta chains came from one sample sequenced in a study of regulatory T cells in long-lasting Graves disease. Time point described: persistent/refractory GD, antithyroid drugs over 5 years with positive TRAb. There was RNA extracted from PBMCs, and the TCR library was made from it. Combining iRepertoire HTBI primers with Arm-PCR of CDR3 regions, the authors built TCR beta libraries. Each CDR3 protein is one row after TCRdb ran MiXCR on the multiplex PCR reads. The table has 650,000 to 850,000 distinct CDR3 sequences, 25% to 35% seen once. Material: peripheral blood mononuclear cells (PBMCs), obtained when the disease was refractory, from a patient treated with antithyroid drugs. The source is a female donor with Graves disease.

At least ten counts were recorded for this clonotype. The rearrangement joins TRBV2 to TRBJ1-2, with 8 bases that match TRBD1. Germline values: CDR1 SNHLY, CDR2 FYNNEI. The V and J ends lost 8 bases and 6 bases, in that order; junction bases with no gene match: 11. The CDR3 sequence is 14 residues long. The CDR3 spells CASENTQGDDGYTF. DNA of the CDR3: TGTGCCAGCGAGAATACACAGGGGGATGATGGCTACACCTTC.

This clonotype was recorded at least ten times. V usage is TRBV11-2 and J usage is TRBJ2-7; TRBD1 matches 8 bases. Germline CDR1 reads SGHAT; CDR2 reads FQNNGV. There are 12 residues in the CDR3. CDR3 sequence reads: CAEGQGPYEQYF. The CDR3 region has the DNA TGTGCAGAAGGACAGGGTCCCTACGAGCAGTACTTC.

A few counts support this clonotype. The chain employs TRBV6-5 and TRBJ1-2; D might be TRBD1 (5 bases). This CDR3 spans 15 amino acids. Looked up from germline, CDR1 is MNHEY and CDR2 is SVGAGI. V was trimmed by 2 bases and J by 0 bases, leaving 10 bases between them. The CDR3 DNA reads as TGTGCCAGCAGTTACGGGAGGGGCTCTAACTATGGCTACACCTTC. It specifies CASSYGRGSNYGYTF.

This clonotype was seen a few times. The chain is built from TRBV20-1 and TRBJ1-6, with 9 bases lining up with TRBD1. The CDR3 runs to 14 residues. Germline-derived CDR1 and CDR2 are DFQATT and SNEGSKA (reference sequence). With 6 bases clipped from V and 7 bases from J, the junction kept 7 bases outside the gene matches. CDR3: CSAGGQGENSPLHF. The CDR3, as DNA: TGCAGTGCCGGGGGACAGGGAGAGAATTCACCCCTCCACTTT.

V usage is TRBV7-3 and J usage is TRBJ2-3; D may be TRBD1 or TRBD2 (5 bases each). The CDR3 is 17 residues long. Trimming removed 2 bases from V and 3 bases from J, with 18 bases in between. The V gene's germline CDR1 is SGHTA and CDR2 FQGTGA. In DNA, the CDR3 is TGTGCCAGCAGCTTAGCCGGGACCTTTCTCAGGACAGATACGCAGTATTTT. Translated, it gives CASSLAGTFLRTDTQYF.

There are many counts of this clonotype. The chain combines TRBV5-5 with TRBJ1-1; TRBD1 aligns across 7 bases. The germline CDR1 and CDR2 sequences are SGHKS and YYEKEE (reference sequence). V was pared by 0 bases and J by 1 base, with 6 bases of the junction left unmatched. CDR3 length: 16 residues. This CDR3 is CASSLVGTVENTEAFF. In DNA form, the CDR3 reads TGTGCCAGCAGCTTGGTCGGGACAGTAGAGAACACTGAAGCTTTCTTT.

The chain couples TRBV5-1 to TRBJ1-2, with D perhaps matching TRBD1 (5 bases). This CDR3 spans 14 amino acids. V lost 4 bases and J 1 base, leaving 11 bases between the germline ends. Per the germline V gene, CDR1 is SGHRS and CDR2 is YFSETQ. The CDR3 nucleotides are TGCGCCAGCAGCCAGGTCCAGGGTAACTATGGCTACACCTTC. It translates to CASSQVQGNYGYTF.

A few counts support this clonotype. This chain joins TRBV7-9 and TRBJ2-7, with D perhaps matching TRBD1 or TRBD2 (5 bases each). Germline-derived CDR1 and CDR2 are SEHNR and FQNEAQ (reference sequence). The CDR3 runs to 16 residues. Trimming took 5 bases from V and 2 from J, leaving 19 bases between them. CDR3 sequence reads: CASSTPEGQGAYEQYF. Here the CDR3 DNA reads TGTGCCAGCAGCACCCCAGAGGGGCAGGGCGCCTACGAGCAGTACTTC.

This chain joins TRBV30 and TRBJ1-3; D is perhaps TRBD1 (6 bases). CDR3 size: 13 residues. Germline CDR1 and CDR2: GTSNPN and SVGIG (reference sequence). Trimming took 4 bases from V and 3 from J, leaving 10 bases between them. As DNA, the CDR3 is TGTGCCTGGATGGGGGACATTGGAAACACCATATATTTT. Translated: CAWMGDIGNTIYF.

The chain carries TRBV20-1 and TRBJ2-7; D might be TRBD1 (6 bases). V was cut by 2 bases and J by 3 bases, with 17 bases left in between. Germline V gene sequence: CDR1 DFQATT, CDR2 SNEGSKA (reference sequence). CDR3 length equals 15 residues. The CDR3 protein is CSARSPRQASYEQYF. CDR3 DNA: TGCAGTGCTAGATCACCGCGACAGGCCAGCTACGAGCAGTACTTC.

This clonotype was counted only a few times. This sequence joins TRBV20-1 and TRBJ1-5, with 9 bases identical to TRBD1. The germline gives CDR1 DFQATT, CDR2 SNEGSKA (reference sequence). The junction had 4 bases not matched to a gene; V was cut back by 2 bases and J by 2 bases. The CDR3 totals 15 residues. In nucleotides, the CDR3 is TGCAGTGCTAGATCGGGACAGGGTGGCAATCAGCCCCAGCATTTT. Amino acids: CSARSGQGGNQPQHF.

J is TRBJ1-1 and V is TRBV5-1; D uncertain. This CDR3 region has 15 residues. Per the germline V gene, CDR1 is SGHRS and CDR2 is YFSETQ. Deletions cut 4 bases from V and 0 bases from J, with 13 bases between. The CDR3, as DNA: TGCGCCAGCAGCCAGTTACAGCGCATGAACACTGAAGCTTTCTTT. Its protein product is CASSQLQRMNTEAFF.

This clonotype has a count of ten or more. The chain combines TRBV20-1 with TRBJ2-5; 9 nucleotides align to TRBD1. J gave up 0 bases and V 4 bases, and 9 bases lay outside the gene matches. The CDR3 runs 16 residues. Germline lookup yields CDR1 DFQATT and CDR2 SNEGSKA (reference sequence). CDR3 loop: CSAIEDRGYHQETQYF. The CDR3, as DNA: TGCAGTGCTATAGAGGACAGGGGTTATCACCAAGAGACCCAGTACTTC.

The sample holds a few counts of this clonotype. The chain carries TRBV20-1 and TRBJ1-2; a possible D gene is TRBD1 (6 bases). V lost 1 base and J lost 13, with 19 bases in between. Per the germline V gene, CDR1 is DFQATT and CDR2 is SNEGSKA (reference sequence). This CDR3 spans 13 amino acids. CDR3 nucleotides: TGCAGTGCTAGAGCAGGGGAAAGTATCGGGTGCACCTTC. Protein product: CSARAGESIGCTF.

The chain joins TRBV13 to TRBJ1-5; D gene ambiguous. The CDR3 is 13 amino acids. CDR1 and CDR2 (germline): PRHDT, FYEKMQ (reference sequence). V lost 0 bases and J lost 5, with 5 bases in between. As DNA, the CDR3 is TGTGCCAGCAGCTTAGGTATGGATCAGCCCCAGCATTTT. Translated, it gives CASSLGMDQPQHF.

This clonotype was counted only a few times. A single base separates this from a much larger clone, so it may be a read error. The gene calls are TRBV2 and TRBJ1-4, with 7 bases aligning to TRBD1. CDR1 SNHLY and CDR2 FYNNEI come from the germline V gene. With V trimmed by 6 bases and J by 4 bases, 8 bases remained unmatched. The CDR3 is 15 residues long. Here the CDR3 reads CASSAPGGYNEKLFF. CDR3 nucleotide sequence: TGTGCCAGCAGCGCCCCAGGGGGATATAATGAAAAACTGTTTTTT.

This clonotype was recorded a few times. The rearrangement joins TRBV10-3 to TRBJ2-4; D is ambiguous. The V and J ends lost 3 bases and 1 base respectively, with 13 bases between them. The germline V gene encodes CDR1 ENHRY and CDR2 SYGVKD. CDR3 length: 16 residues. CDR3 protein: CAISEALDLAKNIQYF. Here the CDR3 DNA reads TGTGCCATCAGTGAAGCCTTGGATCTGGCCAAAAACATTCAGTACTTC.

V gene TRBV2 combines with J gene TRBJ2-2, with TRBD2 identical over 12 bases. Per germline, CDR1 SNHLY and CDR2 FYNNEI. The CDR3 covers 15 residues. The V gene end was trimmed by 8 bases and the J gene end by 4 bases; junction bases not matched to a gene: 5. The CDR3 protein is CASGGLAGPTGELFF. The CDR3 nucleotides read TGTGCCAGCGGAGGACTAGCGGGACCCACCGGGGAGCTGTTTTTT.

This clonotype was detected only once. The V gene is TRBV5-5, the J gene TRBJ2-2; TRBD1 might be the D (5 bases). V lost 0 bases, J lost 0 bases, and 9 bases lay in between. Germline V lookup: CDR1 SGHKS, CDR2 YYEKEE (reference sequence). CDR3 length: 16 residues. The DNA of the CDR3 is TGTGCCAGCAGCTTGGTTTTAGGGGCGAACACCGGGGAGCTGTTTTTT. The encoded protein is CASSLVLGANTGELFF.

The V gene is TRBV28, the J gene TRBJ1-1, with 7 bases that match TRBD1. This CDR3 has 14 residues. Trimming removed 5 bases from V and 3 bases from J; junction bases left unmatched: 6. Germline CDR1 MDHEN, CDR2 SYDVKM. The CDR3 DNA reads TGTGCCAGCAGTATACAGGGGACTCACACTGAAGCTTTCTTT. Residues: CASSIQGTHTEAFF.

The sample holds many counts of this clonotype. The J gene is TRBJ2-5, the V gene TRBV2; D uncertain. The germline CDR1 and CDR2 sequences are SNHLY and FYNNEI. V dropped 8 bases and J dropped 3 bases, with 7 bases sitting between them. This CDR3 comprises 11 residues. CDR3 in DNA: TGTGCCAGCGGGCTGAAAGAGACCCAGTACTTC. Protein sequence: CASGLKETQYF.

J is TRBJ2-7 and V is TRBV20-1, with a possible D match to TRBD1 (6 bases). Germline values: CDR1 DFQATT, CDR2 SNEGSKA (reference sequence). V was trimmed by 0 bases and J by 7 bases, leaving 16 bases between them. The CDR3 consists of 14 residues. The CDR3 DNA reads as TGCAGTGCTAGAGACCACAGGGCCCAAGGAGAGCAGTACTTC. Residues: CSARDHRAQGEQYF.

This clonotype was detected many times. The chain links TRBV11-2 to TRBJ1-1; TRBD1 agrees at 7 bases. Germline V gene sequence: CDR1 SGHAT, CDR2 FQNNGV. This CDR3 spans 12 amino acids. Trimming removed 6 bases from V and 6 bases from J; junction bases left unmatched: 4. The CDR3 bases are TGTGCCAGCAGTGGAAGGGGGCCTGAAGCTTTCTTT. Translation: CASSGRGPEAFF.

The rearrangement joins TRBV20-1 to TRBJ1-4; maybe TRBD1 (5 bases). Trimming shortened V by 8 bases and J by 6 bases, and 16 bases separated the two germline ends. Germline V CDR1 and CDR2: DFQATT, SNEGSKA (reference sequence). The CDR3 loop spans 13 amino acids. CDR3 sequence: CSSGPQGDEKLFF. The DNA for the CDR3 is TGCAGTTCCGGGCCCCAAGGGGATGAAAAACTGTTTTTT.

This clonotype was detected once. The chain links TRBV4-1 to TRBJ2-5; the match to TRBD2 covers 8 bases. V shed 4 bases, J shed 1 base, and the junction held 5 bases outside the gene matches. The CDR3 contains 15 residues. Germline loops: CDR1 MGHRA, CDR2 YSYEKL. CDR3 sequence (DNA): TGCGCCAGCAGCCCTAGCGGGTACTTCCAAGAGACCCAGTACTTC. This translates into CASSPSGYFQETQYF.

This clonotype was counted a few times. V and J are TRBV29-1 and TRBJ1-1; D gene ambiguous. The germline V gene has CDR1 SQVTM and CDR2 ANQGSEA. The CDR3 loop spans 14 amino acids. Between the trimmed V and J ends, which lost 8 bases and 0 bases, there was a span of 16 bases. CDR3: CSPWTVSMNTEAFF. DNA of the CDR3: TGCAGCCCGTGGACGGTCTCCATGAACACTGAAGCTTTCTTT.

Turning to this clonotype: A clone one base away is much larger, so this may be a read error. The CDR3 DNA sequence: TGTGCCAGCAGTGAAGGGTTCGAGGCTAGGCGGGAGGGTCTAGTCGGCTACGAGCAGTACTTC. Its translation: CASSEGFEARREGLVGYEQYF. This chain uses TRBV2 with TRBJ2-7; 9 nucleotides agree with TRBD2. Germline V gene data show CDR1 as SNHLY and CDR2 as FYNNEI. CDR3 length: 21 amino acids. J lost 3 bases, V lost 1 base, and 22 bases had no gene match.

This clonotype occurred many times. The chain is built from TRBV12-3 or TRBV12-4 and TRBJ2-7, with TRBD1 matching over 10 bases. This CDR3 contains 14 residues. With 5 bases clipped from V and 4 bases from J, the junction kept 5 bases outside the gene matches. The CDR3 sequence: CASSTRTGGYEQYF. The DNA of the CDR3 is TGTGCCAGCAGTACCAGGACAGGGGGGTACGAGCAGTACTTC.

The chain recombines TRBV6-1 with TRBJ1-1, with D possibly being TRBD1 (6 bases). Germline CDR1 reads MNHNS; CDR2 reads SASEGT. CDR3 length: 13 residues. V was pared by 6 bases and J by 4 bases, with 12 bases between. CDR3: CASRHLGGTEAFF. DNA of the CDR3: TGTGCCAGCAGACATCTAGGGGGCACTGAAGCTTTCTTT.

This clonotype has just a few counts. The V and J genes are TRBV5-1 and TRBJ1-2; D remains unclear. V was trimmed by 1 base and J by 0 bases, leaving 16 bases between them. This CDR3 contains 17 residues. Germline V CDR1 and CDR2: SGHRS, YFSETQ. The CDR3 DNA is TGCGCCAGCAGCTTGCGGCCGCATGACCAGGCTAACTATGGCTACACCTTC. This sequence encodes CASSLRPHDQANYGYTF.

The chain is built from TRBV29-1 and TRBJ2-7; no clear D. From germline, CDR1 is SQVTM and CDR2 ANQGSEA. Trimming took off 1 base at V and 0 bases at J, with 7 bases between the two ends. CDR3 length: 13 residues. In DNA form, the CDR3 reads TGCAGCGTTGAAGGCAGCCACTCCTACGAGCAGTACTTC. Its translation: CSVEGSHSYEQYF.